This T cell receptor (beta chain) was sequenced for a study of beta chain features in type 1 diabetes. Study-level results: The study found moderately but significantly shorter TCRB CDR3s in all four CD4+ subsets of Type 1 diabetes patients.

As concerns this clone: Antigen: not known.

The V end lost 1 base, the J end lost 0 bases, and 7 bases lay between the germline ends. The CDR3 spans 14 residues. From germline, CDR1 is SGHRS and CDR2 YFSETQ. The study reverse transcribed the entire isolated RNA, so it sequenced expressed TCRB transcripts. Using immunoSEQ multiplex PCR, the repertoire was profiled, and TCRdb retains in-frame clones only, with some absent. The sample records hundreds of thousands of clones, over 13% being singletons. This chain links TRBV5-1 with TRBJ1-1; D ambiguous. Sequencing used naive CD4+ T cells from blood. This TCR was sampled from a man aged 18 to 30 with type 1 diabetes. The CDR3 DNA sequence: TGCGCCAGCAGCTTGCAGGTCATGAACACTGAAGCTTTCTTT. Translating it yields CASSLQVMNTEAFF.